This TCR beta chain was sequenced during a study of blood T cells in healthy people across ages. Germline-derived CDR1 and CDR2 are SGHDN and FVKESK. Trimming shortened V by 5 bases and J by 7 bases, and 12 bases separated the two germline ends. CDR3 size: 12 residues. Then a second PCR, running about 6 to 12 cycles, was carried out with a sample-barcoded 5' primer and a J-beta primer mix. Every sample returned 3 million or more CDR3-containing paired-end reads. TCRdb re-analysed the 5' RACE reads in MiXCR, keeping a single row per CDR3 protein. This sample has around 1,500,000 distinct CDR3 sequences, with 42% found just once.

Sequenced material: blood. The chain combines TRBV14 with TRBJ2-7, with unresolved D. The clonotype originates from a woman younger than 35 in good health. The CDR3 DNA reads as TGTGCCAGCAGCAAAACCATTAATGAGCAGTACTTC. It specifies CASSKTINEQYF.